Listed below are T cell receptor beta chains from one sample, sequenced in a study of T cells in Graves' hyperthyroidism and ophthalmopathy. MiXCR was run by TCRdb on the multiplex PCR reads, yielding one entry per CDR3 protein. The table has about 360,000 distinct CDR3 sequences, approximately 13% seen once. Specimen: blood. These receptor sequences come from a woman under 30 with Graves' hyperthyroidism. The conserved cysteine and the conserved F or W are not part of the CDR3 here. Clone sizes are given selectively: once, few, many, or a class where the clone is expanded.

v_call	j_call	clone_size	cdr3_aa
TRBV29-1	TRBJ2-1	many	SVEGVRGSDEQF
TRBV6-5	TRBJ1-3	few	ASSYPGTVSAGNTIY
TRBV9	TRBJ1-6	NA	ASSVDSQGLSPLH
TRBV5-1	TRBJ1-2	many	ASSLDGGGYGYT
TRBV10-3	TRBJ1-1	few	AISLSGTDLTEAF
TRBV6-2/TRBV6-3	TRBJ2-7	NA	ASSFGLAGGPAYEQY
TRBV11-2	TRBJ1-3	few	ASRTTRDRINTIY
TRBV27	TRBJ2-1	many	ASSRLAVSNNEQF
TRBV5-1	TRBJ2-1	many	ASSLGVAGSYNEQF
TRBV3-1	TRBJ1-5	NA	ASSQGPLSNQPQH
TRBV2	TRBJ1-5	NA	ASRDSQGTLFSNQPQH
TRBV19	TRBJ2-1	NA	ASSVGLAGGRDNEQF
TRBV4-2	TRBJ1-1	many	ASSQTSGGTEAF
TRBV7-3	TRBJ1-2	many	ASSLLPNRGGEYGYT
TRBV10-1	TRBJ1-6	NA	ASSDGFNNSPLH
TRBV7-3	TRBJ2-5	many	ASSLVGWGPQETQY
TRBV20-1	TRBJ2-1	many	SARDPSGNNEQF
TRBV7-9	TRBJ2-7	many	ASSLAGRDYEQY
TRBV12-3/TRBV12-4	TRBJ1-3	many	ASSQTGGGNTIY
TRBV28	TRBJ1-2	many	ASSPRTVVYGYT
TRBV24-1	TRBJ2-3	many	ATSDLKDSLSTDTQY
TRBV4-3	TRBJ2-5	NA	ASSQDAQGRVETQY
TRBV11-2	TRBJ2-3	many	ASSLQGVTDTQY
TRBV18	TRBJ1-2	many	ASSPRAERYGYT
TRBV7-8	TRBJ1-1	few	ASNGKQGEGWSDTEAF
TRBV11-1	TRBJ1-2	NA	ASSPREDYNYGYT
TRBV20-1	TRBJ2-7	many	SARDSLSYEQY
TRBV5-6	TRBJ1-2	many	ASSLGQNGYT
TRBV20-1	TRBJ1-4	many	SARNPGQSNEKLF
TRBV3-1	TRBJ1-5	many	ASSSEDSNQPQH
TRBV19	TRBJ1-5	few	ASSSGQSFNQPQH
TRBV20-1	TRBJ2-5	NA	SARAPETQY
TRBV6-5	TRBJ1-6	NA	ASSYRGHTPLH
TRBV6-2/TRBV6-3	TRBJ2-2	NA	ASSYSATGELF
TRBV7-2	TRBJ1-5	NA	ASSLEGTGVGPQH
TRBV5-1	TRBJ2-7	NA	ASSQVGPTEQY
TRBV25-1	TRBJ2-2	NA	ASSKWDGLTGELF
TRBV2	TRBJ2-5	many	ASSMTEFKETQY
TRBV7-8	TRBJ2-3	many	ASSPRGPSTDTQY
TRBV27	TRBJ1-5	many	ASSSQGWYGNQPQH
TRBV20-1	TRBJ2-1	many	SASPPQPSYNEQF
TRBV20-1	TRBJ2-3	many	SARVLSGDSDTQY